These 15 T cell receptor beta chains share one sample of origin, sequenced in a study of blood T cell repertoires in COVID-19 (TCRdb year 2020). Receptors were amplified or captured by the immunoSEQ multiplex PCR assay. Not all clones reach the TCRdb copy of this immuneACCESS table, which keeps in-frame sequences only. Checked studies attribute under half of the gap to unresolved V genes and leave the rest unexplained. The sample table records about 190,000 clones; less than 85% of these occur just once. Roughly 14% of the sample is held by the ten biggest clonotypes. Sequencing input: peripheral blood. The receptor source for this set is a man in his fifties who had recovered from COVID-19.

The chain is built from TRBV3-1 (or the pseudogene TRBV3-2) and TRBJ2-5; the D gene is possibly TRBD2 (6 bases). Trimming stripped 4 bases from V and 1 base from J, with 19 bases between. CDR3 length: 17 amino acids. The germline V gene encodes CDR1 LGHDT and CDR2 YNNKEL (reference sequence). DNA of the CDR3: TGTGCCAGCAGCCTTCCCCCTGGCGGGATGATCCAAGAGACCCAGTACTTC. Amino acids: CASSLPPGGMIQETQYF.

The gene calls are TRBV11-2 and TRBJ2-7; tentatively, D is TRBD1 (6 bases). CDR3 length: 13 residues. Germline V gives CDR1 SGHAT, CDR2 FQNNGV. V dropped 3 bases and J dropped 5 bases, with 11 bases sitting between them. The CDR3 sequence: CASSFTGIHEQYF. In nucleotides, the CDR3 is TGTGCCAGCAGCTTTACAGGGATACACGAGCAGTACTTC.

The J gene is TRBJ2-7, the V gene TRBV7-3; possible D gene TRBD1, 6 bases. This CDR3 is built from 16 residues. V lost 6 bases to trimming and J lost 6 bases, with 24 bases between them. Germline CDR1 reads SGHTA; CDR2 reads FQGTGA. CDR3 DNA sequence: TGTGCCAGCAGTCCCAGGGGCGCTCAACCCCACCGCGAGCAGTACTTC. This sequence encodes CASSPRGAQPHREQYF. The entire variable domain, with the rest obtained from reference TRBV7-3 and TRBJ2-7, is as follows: GAGVSQTPSNKVTEKGKYVELRCDPISGHTALYWYRQSLGQGPEFLIYFQGTGAADDSGLPNDRFFAVRPEGSVSTLKIQRTERGDSAVYLCASSPRGAQPHREQYFGPGTRLTVT.

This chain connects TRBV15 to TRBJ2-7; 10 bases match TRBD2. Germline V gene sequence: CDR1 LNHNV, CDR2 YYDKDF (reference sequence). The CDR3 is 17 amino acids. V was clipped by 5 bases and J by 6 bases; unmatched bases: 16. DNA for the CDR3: TGTGCCACCAGCCGAATATGGACTAGCGGATCGGGAAGCGAGCAGTACTTC. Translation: CATSRIWTSGSGSEQYF.

The CDR3 reads CASSTGLSVQFF. CDR3 sequence (DNA): TGTGCCAGCAGCACGGGACTCTCGGTCCAGTTCTTC. The rearrangement links TRBV9 to TRBJ2-1; weak D call: TRBD2 (6 bases). The germline CDR1 and CDR2 sequences are SGDLS and YYNGEE. V was trimmed by 4 bases and J by 13 bases, leaving 15 bases between them. The CDR3 loop spans 12 amino acids.

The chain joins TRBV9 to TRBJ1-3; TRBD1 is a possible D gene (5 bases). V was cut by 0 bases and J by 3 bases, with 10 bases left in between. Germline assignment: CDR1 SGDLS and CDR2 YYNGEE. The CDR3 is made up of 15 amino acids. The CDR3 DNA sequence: TGTGCCAGCAGCGTAGGCGGGGGGATTGGAAACACCATATATTTT. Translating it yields CASSVGGGIGNTIYF.

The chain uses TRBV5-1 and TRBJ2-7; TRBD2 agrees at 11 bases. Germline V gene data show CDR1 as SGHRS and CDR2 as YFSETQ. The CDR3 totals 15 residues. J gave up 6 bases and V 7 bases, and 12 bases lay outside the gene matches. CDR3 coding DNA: TGCGCCAGCGGATCACTAGCGGGGGCCTTTTTCGAGCAGTACTTC. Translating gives CASGSLAGAFFEQYF.

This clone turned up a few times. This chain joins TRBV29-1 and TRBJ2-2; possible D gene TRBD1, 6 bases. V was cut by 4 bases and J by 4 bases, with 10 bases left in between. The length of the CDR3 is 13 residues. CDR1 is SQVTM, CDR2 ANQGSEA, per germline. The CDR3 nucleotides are TGCAGCGTTGCCCACAGGGTCACCGGGGAGCTGTTTTTT. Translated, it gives CSVAHRVTGELFF.

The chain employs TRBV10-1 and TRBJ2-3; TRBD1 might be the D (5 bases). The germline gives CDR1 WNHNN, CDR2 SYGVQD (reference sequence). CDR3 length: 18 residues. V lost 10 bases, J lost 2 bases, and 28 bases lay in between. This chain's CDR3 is CAILPLTVNRQFTDTQYF. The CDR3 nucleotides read TGCGCCATCTTGCCCCTGACTGTGAATAGACAGTTCACAGATACGCAGTATTTT.

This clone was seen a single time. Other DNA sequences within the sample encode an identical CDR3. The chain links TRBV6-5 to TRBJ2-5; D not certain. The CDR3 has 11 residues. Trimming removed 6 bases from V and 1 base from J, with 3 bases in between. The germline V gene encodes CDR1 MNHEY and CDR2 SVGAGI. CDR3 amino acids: CASSLQETQYF. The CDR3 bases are TGTGCCAGCAGCCTCCAAGAGACCCAGTACTTC.

The CDR3 DNA reads as TGTGCCAGCAGCTTAGACGGACTCGCACTGGGGACCCAGTACTTC. Residues: CASSLDGLALGTQYF. The chain carries TRBV11-2 and TRBJ2-5; TRBD2 is a possible D gene (5 bases). Trimming shortened V by 0 bases and J by 7 bases, and 15 bases separated the two germline ends. CDR3 length: 15 residues. Germline V gene sequence: CDR1 SGHAT, CDR2 FQNNGV. Looking up the rest from reference TRBV11-2 and TRBJ2-5 gives the full variable domain: EAGVAQSPRYKIIEKRQSVAFWCNPISGHATLYWYQQILGQGPKLLIQFQNNGVVDDSQLPKDRFSAERLKGVDSTLKIQPAKLEDSAVYLCASSLDGLALGTQYFGPGTRLLVL.

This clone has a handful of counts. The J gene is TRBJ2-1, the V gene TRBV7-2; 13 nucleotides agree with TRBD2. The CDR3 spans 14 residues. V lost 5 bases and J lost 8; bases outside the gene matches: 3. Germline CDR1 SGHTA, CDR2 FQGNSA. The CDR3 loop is CASSGLAGADEQFF. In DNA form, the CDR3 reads TGTGCCAGCAGCGGACTAGCGGGAGCGGATGAGCAGTTCTTC.

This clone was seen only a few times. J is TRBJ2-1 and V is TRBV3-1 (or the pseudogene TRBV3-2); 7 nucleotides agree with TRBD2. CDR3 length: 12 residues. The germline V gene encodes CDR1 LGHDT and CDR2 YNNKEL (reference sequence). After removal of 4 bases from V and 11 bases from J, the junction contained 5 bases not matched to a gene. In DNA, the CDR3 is TGTGCCAGCAGCCTAGACGGGAGGAAGCAGTTCTTC. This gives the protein CASSLDGRKQFF.

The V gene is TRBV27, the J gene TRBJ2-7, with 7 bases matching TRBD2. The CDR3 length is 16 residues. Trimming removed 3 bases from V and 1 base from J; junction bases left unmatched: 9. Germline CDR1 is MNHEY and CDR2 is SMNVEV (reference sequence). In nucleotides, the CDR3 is TGTGCCAGCAGTTTGTTTGGCGGGGAGGGGTCCTACGAGCAGTACTTC. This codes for CASSLFGGEGSYEQYF.

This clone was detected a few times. CDR3 in DNA: TGTGCCAGCAGGCCTAGCGCGAGCTCCTACAATGAGCAGTTCTTC. This sequence encodes CASRPSASSYNEQFF. This chain connects TRBV2 to TRBJ2-1; TRBD2 is a possible D gene (6 bases). Trimming cost V 6 bases and J 0 bases, with 12 bases left between them. CDR1 is SNHLY, CDR2 FYNNEI, per germline. The CDR3 spans 15 residues.